A single sample is the source of the 8 T cell receptor beta chains below, sequenced in a study of blood T cells in healthy people across ages (dated by TCRdb to about 2015). Libraries were built with 5' RACE. The sequencer listed for this sample is Illumina HiSeq 2500. A second PCR of roughly 6 to 11 cycles was run with a J-beta primer mix and a sample-barcoded 5' primer. TCRdb's own reprocessing of the public reads used fastp at Q25 and MiXCR and kept productive beta chains. Rows with one shared CDR3 protein collapse into an entry with the most common genes and DNA. A total of 980,000 or so distinct CDR3 sequences appear in this sample, around 48% of them only once. The top ten clonotypes cover about an eighth of the sample. Source material: blood. The origin of the receptors is a young man in good health.

Worth noting for this clonotype: At one end, the junction sequence differs from germline, possibly due to a read error. This chain uses TRBV11-2 with TRBJ2-3, with 7 bases lining up with TRBD1. The CDR3 covers 17 residues. CDR1 is SGHAT and CDR2 is FQNNGV in the germline V gene. CDR3 loop: CVSSLYLRQGTTDTQYF. The CDR3 DNA reads TGTGTCAGCAGCCTCTACCTACGACAGGGTACGACGGATACGCAGTATTTT.

The chain has TRBV30 and TRBJ2-3; possible D gene TRBD1, 5 bases. This CDR3 region has 14 residues. Germline values: CDR1 GTSNPN, CDR2 SVGIG (reference sequence). With 4 bases removed from V and 0 bases from J, the gap between germline ends came to 11 bases. Here the CDR3 reads CAWNRLGSTDTQYF. For the CDR3, the DNA is TGTGCCTGGAACAGGTTAGGTAGCACAGATACGCAGTATTTT.

A few counts support this clonotype. This rearrangement joins TRBV7-9 to TRBJ1-6; 7 nucleotides match TRBD1. With 3 bases clipped from V and 9 bases from J, the junction kept 8 bases outside the gene matches. The CDR3 consists of 15 residues. Germline loops: CDR1 SEHNR, CDR2 FQNEAQ (reference sequence). The CDR3 DNA reads as TGTGCCAGCAGCTTGGGTGACAGGGAAGGTTCACCCCTCCACTTT. Amino acid sequence: CASSLGDREGSPLHF.

This chain joins TRBV7-2 and TRBJ2-4; tentative D call: TRBD2 (6 bases). V was clipped by 2 bases and J by 13 bases, with 12 bases between them. This CDR3 spans 12 amino acids. Germline-derived CDR1 and CDR2 are SGHTA and FQGNSA. The CDR3 DNA sequence: TGTGCCAGCAGCTTATTGGGGGGTGGGCAGTACTTC. Protein product: CASSLLGGGQYF.

The V call is TRBV6-2 or TRBV6-3, the J call TRBJ2-3, with D possibly matching TRBD2 (6 bases). Per germline, CDR1 MNHEY and CDR2 SVGEGT. V lost 8 bases to trimming and J lost 4 bases, with 28 bases between them. This CDR3 region has 18 residues. Written as DNA, the CDR3 is TGTGCCAGCCTCCATTGGGGGGATTCAATAAGATCGGCAGATACGCAGTATTTT. Protein sequence: CASLHWGDSIRSADTQYF.

This clonotype was seen only once. This chain joins TRBV7-2 and TRBJ2-3; 9 nucleotides align to TRBD2. Germline V gene data show CDR1 as SGHTA and CDR2 as FQGNSA. The length of the CDR3 is 16 residues. The V segment lost 4 bases and the J segment 4 bases; nucleotides outside the gene matches: 9. CDR3 residues: CASSWGLAEDSDTQYF. The CDR3 DNA reads as TGTGCCAGCAGCTGGGGACTAGCAGAAGACTCAGATACGCAGTATTTT.

On this clonotype: One base away lies a much larger clone, so this may be a sequencing read error. This sequence joins TRBV29-1 and TRBJ2-7, with D perhaps matching TRBD1 (8 bases). There are 13 residues in the CDR3. Germline V gene data show CDR1 as SQVTM and CDR2 as ANQGSEA. CDR3 nucleotide sequence: TGCAACGTTGAATTGGGGGGGACAGGTGAGCAGTACTTC. Translating it yields CNVELGGTGEQYF.

This chain uses TRBV24-1 with TRBJ2-7; tentatively, D is TRBD1 (6 bases). V lost 10 bases and J lost 2, with 17 bases in between. The length of the CDR3 is 14 residues. CDR1 is KGHDR, CDR2 SFDVKD, per germline. The CDR3 spells CATAETDRTYEQYF. The CDR3 nucleotides are TGTGCCACGGCTGAAACGGACAGAACCTACGAGCAGTACTTC.